The clone carrying this T cell receptor (beta chain) was seen more than once but under ten times. Its target is not known. V dropped 4 bases and J dropped 1; count of bases not matched to a gene: 13. Germline CDR1 and CDR2: DFQATT and SNEGSKA (reference sequence). CDR3 length: 17 amino acids. These data come from a study of regulatory T cells in long-lasting Graves disease. Building of the TCR beta libraries involved iRepertoire HTBI primers and Arm-PCR of CDR3 regions. Each CDR3 protein gets one entry after TCRdb re-called the multiplex PCR reads with MiXCR. The sample has roughly 500,000 distinct CDR3 sequences; roughly 21% are singletons. Time point: persistent/refractory GD, antithyroid drugs over 5 years with positive TRAb. PBMCs provided the RNA from which the TCR library was made. General study results and limits: Newly diagnosed disease favored TRBV20-1 and TRBJ2-1 over persistent disease. For persistent Graves' patients, TCR diversity was lower than for newly diagnosed ones.

This sample comprised peripheral blood mononuclear cells (PBMCs), obtained when the disease was refractory, from a patient treated with antithyroid drugs. This receptor was identified in a female donor with Graves disease. This chain uses TRBV20-1 with TRBJ2-7; TRBD2 agrees at 10 bases. The CDR3 DNA reads TGCAGTGCTAAAGAAACTAGCGGGATCCCTTCTTCCTACGAGCAGTACTTC. Translated, it gives CSAKETSGIPSSYEQYF.